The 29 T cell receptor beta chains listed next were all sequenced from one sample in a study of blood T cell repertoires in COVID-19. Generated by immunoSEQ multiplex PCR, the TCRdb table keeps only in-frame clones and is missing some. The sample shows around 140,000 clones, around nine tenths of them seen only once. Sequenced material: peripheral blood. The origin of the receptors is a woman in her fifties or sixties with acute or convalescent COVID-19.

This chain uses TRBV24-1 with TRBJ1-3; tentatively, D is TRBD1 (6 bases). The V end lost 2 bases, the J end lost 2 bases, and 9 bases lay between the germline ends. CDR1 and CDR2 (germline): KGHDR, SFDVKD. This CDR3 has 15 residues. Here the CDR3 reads CATSDSRGAGNTIYF. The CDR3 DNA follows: TGTGCCACCAGTGATTCCAGGGGAGCTGGAAACACCATATATTTT.

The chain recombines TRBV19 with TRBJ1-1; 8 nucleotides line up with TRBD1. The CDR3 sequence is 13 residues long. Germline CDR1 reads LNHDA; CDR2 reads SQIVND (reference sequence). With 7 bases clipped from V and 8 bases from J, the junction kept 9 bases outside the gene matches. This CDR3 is CASTPGQGLEAFF. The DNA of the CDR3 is TGTGCCAGTACCCCAGGACAGGGCCTGGAAGCTTTCTTT.

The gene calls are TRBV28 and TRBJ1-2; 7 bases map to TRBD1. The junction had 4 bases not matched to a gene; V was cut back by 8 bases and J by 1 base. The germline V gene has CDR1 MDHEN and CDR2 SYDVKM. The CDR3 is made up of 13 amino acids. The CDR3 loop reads CASRTGGNYGYTF. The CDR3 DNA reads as TGTGCCAGCCGGACAGGTGGTAACTATGGCTACACCTTC.

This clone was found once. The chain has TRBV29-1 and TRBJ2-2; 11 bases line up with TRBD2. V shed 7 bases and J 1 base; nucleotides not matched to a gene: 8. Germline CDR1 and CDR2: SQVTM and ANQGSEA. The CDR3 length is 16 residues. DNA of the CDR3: TGCAGCGGCACTAGCGGGAGCGCGCGGAACACCGGGGAGCTGTTTTTT. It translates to CSGTSGSARNTGELFF.

The CDR3 region is CATSARQGRSGYTF. The CDR3 nucleotides read TGTGCCACCAGCGCCAGACAGGGAAGGAGCGGCTACACCTTC. The rearrangement links TRBV15 to TRBJ1-2, with 7 bases fitting TRBD1. This CDR3 contains 14 residues. The germline V gene has CDR1 LNHNV and CDR2 YYDKDF (reference sequence). V trimming: 5 bases; J trimming: 8 bases; junction bases outside the gene matches: 11.

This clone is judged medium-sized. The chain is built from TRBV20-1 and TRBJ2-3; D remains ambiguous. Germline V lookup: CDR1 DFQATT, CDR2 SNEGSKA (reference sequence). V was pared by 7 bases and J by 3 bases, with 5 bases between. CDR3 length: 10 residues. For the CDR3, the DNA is TGCAGTGTCAGGACAGATACGCAGTATTTT. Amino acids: CSVRTDTQYF.

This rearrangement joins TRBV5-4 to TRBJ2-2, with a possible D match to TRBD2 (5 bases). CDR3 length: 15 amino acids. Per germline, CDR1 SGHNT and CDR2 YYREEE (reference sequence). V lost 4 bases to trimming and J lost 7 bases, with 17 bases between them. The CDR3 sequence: CASSPRRDSGGELFF. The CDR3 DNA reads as TGTGCCAGCAGCCCCCGTCGGGATTCTGGCGGGGAGCTGTTTTTT.

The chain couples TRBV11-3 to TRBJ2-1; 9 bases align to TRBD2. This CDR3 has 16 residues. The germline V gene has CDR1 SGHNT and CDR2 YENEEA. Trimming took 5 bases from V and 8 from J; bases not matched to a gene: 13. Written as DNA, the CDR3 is TGTGCCAGCAGCCGTCGTATAGCGGGAGATAGGGATGAGCAGTTCTTC. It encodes CASSRRIAGDRDEQFF.

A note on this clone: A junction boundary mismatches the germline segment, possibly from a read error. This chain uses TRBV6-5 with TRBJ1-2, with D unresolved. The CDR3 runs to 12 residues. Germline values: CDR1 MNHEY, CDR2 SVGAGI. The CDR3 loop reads CASSYSTRQLLF. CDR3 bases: TGTGCCAGCAGTTACTCGACGCGGCAGCTGCTCTTC.

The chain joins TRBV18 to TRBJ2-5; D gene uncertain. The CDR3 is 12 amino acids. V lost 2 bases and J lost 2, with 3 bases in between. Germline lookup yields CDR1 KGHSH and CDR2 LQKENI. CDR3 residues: CASSPTQETQYF. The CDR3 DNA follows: TGTGCCAGCTCACCAACTCAAGAGACCCAGTACTTC.

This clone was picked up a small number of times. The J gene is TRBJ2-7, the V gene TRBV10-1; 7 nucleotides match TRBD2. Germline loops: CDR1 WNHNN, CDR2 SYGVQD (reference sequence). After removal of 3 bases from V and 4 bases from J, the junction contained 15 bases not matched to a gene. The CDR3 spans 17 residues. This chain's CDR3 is CASSELLPPGLVYEQYF. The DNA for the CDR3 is TGCGCCAGCAGTGAACTCCTTCCCCCCGGACTAGTGTACGAGCAGTACTTC.

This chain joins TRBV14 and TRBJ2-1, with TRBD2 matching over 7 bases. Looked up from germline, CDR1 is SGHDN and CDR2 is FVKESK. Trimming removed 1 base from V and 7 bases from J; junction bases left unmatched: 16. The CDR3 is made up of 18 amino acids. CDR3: CASSQGEPGLPSRNEQFF. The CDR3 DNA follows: TGTGCCAGCAGCCAAGGAGAACCGGGACTACCCTCCCGTAATGAGCAGTTCTTC.

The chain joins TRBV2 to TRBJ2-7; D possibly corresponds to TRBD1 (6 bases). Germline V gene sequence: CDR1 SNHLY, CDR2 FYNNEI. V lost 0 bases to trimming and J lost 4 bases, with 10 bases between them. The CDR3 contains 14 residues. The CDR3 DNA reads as TGTGCCAGCAGTGAAGCGCGAGGGGGTTACGAGCAGTACTTC. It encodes CASSEARGGYEQYF.

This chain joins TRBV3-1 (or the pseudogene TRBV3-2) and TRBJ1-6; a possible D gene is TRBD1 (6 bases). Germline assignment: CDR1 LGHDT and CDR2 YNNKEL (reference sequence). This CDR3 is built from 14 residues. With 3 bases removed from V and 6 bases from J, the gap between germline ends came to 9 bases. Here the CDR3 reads CASSQSDSNSPLHF. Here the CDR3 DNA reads TGTGCCAGCAGCCAGTCGGACAGTAATTCACCCCTCCACTTT.

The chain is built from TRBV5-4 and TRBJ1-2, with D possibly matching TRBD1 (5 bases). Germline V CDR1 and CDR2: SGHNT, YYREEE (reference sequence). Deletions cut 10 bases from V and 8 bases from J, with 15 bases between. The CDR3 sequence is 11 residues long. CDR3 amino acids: CAEGRDWGYTF. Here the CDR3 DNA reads TGTGCCGAGGGAAGGGACTGGGGCTACACCTTC.

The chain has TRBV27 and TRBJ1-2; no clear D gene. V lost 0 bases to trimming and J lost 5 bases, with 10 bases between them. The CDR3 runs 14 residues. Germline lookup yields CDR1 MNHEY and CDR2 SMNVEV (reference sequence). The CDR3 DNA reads TGTGCCAGCAGTTTATCCTTGGGCCTATATGGCTACACCTTC. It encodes CASSLSLGLYGYTF.

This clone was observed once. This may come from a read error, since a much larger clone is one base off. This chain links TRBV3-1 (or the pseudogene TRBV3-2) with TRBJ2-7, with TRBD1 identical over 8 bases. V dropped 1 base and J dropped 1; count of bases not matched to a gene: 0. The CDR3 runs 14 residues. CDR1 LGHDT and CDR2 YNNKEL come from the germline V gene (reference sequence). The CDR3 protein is CASSQGTGSYEQYF. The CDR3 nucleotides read TGTGCCAGCAGCCAAGGGACAGGGTCCTACGAGCAGTACTTC.

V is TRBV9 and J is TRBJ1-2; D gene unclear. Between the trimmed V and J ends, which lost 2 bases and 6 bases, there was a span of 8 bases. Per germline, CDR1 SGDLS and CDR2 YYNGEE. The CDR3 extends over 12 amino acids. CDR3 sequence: CASSVGVDGYTF. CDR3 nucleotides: TGTGCCAGCAGCGTGGGAGTTGATGGCTACACCTTC.

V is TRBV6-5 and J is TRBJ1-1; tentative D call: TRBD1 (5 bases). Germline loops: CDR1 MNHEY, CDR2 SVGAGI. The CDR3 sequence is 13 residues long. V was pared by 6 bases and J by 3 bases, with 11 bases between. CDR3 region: CASSRQLDTEAFF. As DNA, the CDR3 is TGTGCCAGCAGCCGACAGTTGGACACTGAAGCTTTCTTT.

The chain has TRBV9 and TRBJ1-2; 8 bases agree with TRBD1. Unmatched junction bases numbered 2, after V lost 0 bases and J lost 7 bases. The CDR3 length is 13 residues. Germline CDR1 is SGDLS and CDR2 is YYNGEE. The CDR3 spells CASSVDRGVGYTF. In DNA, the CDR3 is TGTGCCAGCAGCGTAGACAGGGGGGTTGGCTACACCTTC. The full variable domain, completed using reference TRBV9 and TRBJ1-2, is DSGVTQTPKHLITATGQRVTLRCSPRSGDLSVYWYQQSLDQGLQFLIQYYNGEERAKGNILERFSAQQFPDLHSELNLSSLELGDSALYFCASSVDRGVGYTFGSGTRLTVV.

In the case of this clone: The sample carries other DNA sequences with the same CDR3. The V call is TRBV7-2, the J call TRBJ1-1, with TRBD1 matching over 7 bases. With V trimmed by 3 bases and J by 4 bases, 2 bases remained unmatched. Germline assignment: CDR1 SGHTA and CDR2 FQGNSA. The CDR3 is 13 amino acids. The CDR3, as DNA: TGTGCCAGCAGCTTCCCAGGGGGCACTGAAGCTTTCTTT. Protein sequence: CASSFPGGTEAFF.

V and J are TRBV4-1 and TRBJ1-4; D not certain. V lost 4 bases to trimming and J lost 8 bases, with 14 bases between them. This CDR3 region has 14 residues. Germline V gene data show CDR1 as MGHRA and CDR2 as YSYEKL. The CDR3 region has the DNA TGCGCCAGCAGCCCCCGGGAAGAGGGAGAAAAACTGTTTTTT. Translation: CASSPREEGEKLFF.

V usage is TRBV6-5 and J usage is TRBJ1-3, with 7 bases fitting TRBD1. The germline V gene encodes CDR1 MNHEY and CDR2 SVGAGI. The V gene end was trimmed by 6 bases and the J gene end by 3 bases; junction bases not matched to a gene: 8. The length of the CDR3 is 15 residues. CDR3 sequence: CASRSAGGVGNTIYF. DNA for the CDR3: TGTGCCAGCAGATCCGCAGGGGGAGTTGGAAACACCATATATTTT.

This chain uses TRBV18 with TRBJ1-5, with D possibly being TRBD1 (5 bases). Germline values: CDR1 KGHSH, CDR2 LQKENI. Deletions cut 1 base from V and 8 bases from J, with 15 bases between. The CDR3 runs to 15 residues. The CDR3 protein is CASSPLGGTREPQHF. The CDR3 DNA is TGTGCCAGCTCACCACTTGGGGGGACTAGGGAGCCCCAGCATTTT. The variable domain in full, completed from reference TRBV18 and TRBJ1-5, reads NAGVMQNPRHLVRRRGQEARLRCSPMKGHSHVYWYRQLPEEGLKFMVYLQKENIIDESGMPKERFSAEFPKEGPSILRIQQVVRGDSAAYFCASSPLGGTREPQHFGDGTRLSIL.

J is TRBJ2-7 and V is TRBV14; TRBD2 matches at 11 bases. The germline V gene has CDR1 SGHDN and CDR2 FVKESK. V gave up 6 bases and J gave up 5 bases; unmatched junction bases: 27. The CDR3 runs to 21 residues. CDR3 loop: CASSQTGTSGLYSPRRNEQYF. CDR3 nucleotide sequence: TGTGCCAGCAGTCAGACAGGGACTAGCGGCTTATATTCCCCTCGTAGGAACGAGCAGTACTTC.

This CDR3 is CASSLGLGDIQYF. CDR3 nucleotides: TGTGCCAGCAGCTTGGGCCTCGGGGACATTCAGTACTTC. The J gene is TRBJ2-4, the V gene TRBV7-3; TRBD2 might be the D (5 bases). CDR1 SGHTA and CDR2 FQGTGA come from the germline V gene. The CDR3 totals 13 residues. The ends were cut back, 3 bases at V and 8 bases at J, with 11 bases in the middle.

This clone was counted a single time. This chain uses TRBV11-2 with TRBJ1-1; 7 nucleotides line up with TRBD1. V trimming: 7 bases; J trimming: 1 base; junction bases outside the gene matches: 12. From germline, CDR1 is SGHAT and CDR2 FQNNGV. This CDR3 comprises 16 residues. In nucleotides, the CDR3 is TGTGCCAGCACCTCGCGCCAGGGGGGCGGGAACACTGAAGCTTTCTTT. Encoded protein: CASTSRQGGGNTEAFF.

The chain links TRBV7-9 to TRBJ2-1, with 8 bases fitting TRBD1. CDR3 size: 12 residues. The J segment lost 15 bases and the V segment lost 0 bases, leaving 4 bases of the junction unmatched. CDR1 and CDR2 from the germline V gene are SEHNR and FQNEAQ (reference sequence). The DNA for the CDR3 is TGTGCCAGCAGCTTAGCGGACAGGGAACGGTTCTTC. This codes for CASSLADRERFF.

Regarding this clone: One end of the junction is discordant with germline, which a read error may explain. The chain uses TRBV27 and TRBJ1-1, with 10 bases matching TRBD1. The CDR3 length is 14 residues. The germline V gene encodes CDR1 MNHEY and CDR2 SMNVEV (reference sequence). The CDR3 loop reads CASRLWTGGTEAFF. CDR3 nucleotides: TGTGCCAGCAGATTATGGACAGGGGGCACTGAAGCTTTCTTT.